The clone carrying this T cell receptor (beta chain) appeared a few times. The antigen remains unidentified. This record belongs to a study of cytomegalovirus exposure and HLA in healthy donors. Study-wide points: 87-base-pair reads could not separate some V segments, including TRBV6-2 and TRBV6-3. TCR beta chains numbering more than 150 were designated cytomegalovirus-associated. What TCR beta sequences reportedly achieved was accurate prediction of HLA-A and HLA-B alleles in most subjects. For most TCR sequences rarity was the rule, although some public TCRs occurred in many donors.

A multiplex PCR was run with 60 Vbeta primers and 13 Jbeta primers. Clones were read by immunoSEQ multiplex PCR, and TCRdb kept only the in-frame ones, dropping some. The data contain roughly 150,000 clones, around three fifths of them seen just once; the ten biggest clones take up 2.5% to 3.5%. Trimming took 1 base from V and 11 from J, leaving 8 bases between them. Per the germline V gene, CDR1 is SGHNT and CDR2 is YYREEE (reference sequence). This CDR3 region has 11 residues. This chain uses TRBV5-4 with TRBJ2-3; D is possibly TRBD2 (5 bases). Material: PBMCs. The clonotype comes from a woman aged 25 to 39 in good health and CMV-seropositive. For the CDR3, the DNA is TGTGCCAGCAGCTTGTTCGGGGAGCAGTATTTT. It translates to CASSLFGEQYF.